This entry lists 14 T cell receptor beta chains sequenced from one sample in a study of T and B cells in COVID-19 patients. BIOMED2 TRB-A/B primer pools were used in multiplex TRB PCR. TCRdb re-called the multiplex PCR reads through MiXCR, storing one row per CDR3 protein. Counted here are several thousand distinct CDR3 sequences, about 20% occurring once; the ten biggest clones make up 3% to 3.5%. TRB was amplified from about 250-500 ng of blood genomic DNA. Material for sequencing was blood. The receptors derive from a human donor with active COVID-19.

There are a few counts of this clonotype. The chain has TRBV6-5 and TRBJ1-1; D possibly corresponds to TRBD1 (6 bases). V was pared by 5 bases and J by 9 bases, with 13 bases between. Looked up from germline, CDR1 is MNHEY and CDR2 is SVGAGI. There are 12 residues in the CDR3. The CDR3 here is CASSDGGIKAFF. Written as DNA, the CDR3 is TGTGCCAGCAGTGATGGGGGCATCAAAGCTTTCTTT.

Note on this clonotype: A read error may explain this, as a much larger clone is one base away. V usage is TRBV30 and J usage is TRBJ1-5; D is unresolved. The J call is uncertain, as TRBJ2-3 better fits the DNA end. Germline CDR1 GTSNPN, CDR2 SVGIG (reference sequence). This CDR3 spans 13 amino acids. This CDR3 is CAWSSMGNQPQYF. The DNA for the CDR3 is TGTGCCTGGAGTTCAATGGGGAATCAGCCCCAGTATTTT.

The chain couples TRBV10-3 to TRBJ1-6; unclear D gene. With 0 bases removed from V and 9 bases from J, the gap between germline ends came to 15 bases. The CDR3 spans 16 residues. Looked up from germline, CDR1 is ENHRY and CDR2 is SYGVKD. CDR3 region: CAISESSAGFSSPLHF. CDR3 bases: TGTGCCATCAGTGAGTCCTCCGCCGGCTTTAGTTCACCCCTCCACTTT.

This clonotype was seen repeatedly, ten times or more. This chain links TRBV5-1 with TRBJ2-2; no firm D call. The CDR3 sequence is 14 residues long. The germline CDR1 and CDR2 sequences are SGHRS and YFSETQ. V was pared by 0 bases and J by 3 bases, with 6 bases between. The CDR3 region has the DNA TGCGCCAGCAGCTTGGCCATGGACACCGGGGAGCTGTTTTTT. Its protein is CASSLAMDTGELFF.

In regard to this clonotype: One junction end does not reproduce the germline sequence, and a read error may be involved. The CDR3 spells CASSRDRNSPLHF. The CDR3 bases are TGCGCCAGCAGCCGGGACAGAAATTCACCCCTCCACTTT. The V and J genes are TRBV4-2 and TRBJ1-6; 7 nucleotides line up with TRBD1. The CDR3 loop spans 13 amino acids. Germline CDR1 LGHNA, CDR2 YNFKEQ.

This clonotype was recorded a few times. The V call is TRBV10-3, the J call TRBJ2-7; 10 bases are a match to TRBD1. This CDR3 contains 14 residues. CDR1 and CDR2 from the germline V gene are ENHRY and SYGVKD. V was pared by 7 bases and J by 5 bases, with 8 bases of the junction left unmatched. The CDR3 DNA sequence: TGTGCCATCACCCCGACAGGGGGCGGCCACGAGCAGTACTTC. Translating it yields CAITPTGGGHEQYF.

Only one count was recorded for this clonotype. The rearrangement uses TRBV7-9 and TRBJ1-1; no definite D call. The V and J ends lost 3 bases and 1 base respectively, with 3 bases between them. Germline V gene sequence: CDR1 SEHNR, CDR2 FQNEAQ (reference sequence). The CDR3 is made up of 12 amino acids. The CDR3 sequence is CASSFGNTEAFF. CDR3 bases: TGTGCCAGCAGCTTCGGGAACACTGAAGCTTTCTTT.

This clonotype was detected only a few times. The chain uses TRBV4-2 and TRBJ2-4; 9 bases are a match to TRBD1. The CDR3 extends over 17 amino acids. Germline-derived CDR1 and CDR2 are LGHNA and YNFKEQ. V trimming: 4 bases; J trimming: 7 bases; junction bases outside the gene matches: 14. CDR3 DNA sequence: TGTGCCAGCAGCCGATCGGACAGGGGTACGGTGGGGAACATTCAGTACTTC. Protein sequence: CASSRSDRGTVGNIQYF.

By share of the sample, this clonotype is medium-sized. The chain couples TRBV18 to TRBJ2-7, with 9 bases matching TRBD1. Germline V gene data show CDR1 as KGHSH and CDR2 as LQKENI. J was trimmed by 7 bases and V by 3 bases; bases with no gene match: 13. The CDR3 spans 16 residues. The CDR3 nucleotides are TGTGCCAGCTCACCCACGAGCGGGACAGGGCTTCAAGAGCAGTACTTC. Translating it yields CASSPTSGTGLQEQYF. Complete variable domain (other parts from reference TRBV18 and TRBJ2-7): NAGVMQNPRHLVRRRGQEARLRCSPMKGHSHVYWYRQLPEEGLKFMVYLQKENIIDESGMPKERFSAEFPKEGPSILRIQQVVRGDSAAYFCASSPTSGTGLQEQYFGPGTRLTVT.

This clonotype was detected ten times or more. The CDR3 DNA sequence: TGCGCCAGCAGCTTGGATCGGGGTGGATACGAGCAGTTCTTC. Protein: CASSLDRGGYEQFF. The chain employs TRBV5-1 and TRBJ2-1; D perhaps matches TRBD2 (5 bases). The V end lost 0 bases, the J end lost 10 bases, and 14 bases lay between the germline ends. The CDR3 extends over 14 amino acids. Germline V gene lookup returns CDR1 SGHRS and CDR2 YFSETQ.

The V gene is TRBV7-2, the J gene TRBJ1-5; D remains unclear. Germline V gene lookup returns CDR1 SGHTA and CDR2 FQGNSA. V was cut by 0 bases and J by 6 bases, with 6 bases left in between. The CDR3 covers 13 residues. CDR3 bases: TGTGCCAGCAGCTTAGCGGAGGGTCAGCCCCAGCATTTT. Its protein product is CASSLAEGQPQHF.

The V call is TRBV20-1, the J call TRBJ1-2; 9 nucleotides match TRBD1. Trimming removed 5 bases from V and 3 bases from J; junction bases left unmatched: 7. The CDR3 runs 14 residues. Germline V gene lookup returns CDR1 DFQATT and CDR2 SNEGSKA (reference sequence). CDR3 residues: CSAQNRGRDYGYTF. CDR3 nucleotide sequence: TGCAGTGCTCAAAACAGGGGGCGCGACTATGGCTACACCTTC.

The rearrangement links TRBV6-5 to TRBJ2-7; 14 nucleotides line up with TRBD2. CDR1 and CDR2 (germline): MNHEY, SVGAGI. V gave up 4 bases and J gave up 0 bases; unmatched junction bases: 5. The CDR3 extends over 17 amino acids. CDR3 coding DNA: TGTGCCAGCAGTTTGGGACTAGCGGGGGTCAGCTCCTACGAGCAGTACTTC. Protein product: CASSLGLAGVSSYEQYF.

This clonotype was counted between two and nine times. The V and J genes are TRBV18 and TRBJ1-5, with D possibly being TRBD1 (5 bases). The germline V gene has CDR1 KGHSH and CDR2 LQKENI. This CDR3 has 15 amino acids. Trimming left V 4 bases short and J 3 bases short, with 13 bases between. The CDR3 DNA reads TGTGCCAGCTCACAGTTCGTGGGGGACAATCAGCCCCAGCATTTT. Translated: CASSQFVGDNQPQHF.